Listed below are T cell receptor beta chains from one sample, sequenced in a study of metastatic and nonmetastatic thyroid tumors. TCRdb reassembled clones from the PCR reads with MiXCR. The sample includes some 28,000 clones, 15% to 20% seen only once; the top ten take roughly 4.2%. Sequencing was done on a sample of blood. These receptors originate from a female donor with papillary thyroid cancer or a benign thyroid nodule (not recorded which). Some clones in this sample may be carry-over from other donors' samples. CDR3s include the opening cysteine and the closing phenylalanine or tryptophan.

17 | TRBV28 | CASSFPVDRGYNQPQHF
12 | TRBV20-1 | CSAAETQETQYF
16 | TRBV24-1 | CATSDADLSSYNEQFF
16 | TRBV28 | CASSLSLQRYNEKLFF
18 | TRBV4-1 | CASSQVLSGAIFSYEQYF
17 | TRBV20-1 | CSARGPRGSGVTDTQYF
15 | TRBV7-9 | CASSFIGQPNEKLFF
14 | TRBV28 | CASSLSQGGYGYTF
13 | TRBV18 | CASSPGENQPQHF
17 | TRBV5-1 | CASSLLQWEGAGNEQFF
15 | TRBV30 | CAWSCTRDRPSEQYF
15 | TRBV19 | CASSIQGVSNTEAFF
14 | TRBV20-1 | CSASPQGSLNEQFF
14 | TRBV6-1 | CASRPGQGNSPLHF
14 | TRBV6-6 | CASSYSQGTDTQYF
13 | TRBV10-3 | CAINLAGGGEQYF
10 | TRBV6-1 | CASMEDGYTF
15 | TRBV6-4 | CASKKLSGSHNEQFF
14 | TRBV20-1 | CSARQGRRQETQYF
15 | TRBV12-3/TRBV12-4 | CASSIGLAGVDEQFF
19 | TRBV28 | CARSPLGLEGGFSTDTQYF
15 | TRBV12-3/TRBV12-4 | CASSPDRAGGEKLFF
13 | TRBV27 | CAAGGELGYEQFF
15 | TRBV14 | CASSPVGGRDYEQFF
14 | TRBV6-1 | CASSYIQEYTEAFF
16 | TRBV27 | CASSRFWREVPYEQYF
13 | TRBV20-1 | CSARDGGDQPQHF
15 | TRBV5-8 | CASGWAGANEQPQHF
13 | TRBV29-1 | CSASRDSLYGYTF
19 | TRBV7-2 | CASSLAGDRAKSGANVLTF
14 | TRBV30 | CAWRVAGGPEEQYF
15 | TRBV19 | CASSILQANTGELFF
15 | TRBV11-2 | CASSLFLAGTYEQYF
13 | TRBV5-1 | CASSLPYQETQYF
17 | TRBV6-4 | CASSDSVHLGSRSAQHF
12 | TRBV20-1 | CSARVGTYGYTF
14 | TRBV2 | CASSEGTSGYEQYF
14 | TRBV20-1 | CSWTSGSLCHEQYF
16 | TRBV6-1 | CASSEIGRWSYNEQFF
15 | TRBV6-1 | CASRDGRRNSYEQYF
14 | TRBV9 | CASSEGRGSEKLFF
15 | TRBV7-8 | CASSLGGGRHNEQFF
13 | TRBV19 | CASSMTGLETQYF
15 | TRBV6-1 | CASRDAGGGNYVYTF
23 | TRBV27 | CASSLLRLAGDRASPRVHNEQFF